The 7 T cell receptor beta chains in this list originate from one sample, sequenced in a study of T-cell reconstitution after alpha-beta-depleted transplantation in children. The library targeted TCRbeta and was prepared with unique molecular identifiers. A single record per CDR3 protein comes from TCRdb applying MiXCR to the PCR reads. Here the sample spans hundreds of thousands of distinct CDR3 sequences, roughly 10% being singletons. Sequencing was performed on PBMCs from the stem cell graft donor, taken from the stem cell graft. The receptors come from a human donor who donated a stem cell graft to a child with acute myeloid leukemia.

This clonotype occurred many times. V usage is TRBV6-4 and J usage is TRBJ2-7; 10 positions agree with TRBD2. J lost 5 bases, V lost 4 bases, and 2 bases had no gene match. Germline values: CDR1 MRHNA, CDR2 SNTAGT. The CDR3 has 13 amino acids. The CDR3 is CASSAGLADEQYF. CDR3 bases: TGTGCCAGCAGTGCCGGACTAGCGGACGAGCAGTACTTC.

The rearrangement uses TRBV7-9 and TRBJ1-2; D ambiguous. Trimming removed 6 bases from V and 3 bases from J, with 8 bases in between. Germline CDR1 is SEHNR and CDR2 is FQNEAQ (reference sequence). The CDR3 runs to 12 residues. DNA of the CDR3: TGTGCCAGCAGTCGTAGCGACTATGGCTACACCTTC. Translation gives CASSRSDYGYTF.

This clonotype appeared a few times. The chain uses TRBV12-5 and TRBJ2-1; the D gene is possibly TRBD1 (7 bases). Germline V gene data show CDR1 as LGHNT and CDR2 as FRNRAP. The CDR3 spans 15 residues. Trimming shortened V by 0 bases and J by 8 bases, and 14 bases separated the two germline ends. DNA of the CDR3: TGTGCTAGTGGTTTGGTACGAGGAGGGGGCTATGAGCAGTTCTTC. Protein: CASGLVRGGGYEQFF.

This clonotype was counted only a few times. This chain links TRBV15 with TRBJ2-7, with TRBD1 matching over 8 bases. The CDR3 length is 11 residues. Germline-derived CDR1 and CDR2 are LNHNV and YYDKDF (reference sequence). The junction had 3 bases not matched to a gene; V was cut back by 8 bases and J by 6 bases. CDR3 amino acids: CATGTGREQYF. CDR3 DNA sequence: TGTGCCACCGGGACAGGCCGCGAGCAGTACTTC.

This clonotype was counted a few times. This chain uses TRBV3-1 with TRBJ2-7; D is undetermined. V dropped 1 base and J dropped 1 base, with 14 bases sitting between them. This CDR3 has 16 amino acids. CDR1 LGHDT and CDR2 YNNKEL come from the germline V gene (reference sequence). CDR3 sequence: CASSQGVELRSYEQYF. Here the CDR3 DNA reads TGTGCCAGCAGCCAAGGGGTGGAGTTAAGGTCCTACGAGCAGTACTTC.

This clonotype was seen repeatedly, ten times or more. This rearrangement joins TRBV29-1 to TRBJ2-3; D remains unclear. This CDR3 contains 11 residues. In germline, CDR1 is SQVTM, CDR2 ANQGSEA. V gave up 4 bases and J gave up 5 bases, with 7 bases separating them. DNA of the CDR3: TGCAGCGTTGGGTGGGGAGATACGCAGTATTTT. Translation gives CSVGWGDTQYF.

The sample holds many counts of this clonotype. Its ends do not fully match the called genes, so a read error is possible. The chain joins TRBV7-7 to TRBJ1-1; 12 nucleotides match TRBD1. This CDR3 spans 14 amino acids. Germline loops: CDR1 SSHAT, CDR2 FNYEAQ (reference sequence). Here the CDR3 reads CASSQGGQGAQAFF. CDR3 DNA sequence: TGTGCTAGCAGCCAAGGGGGACAGGGGGCCCAAGCTTTCTTT.